A single sample is the source of the 6 T cell receptor beta chains below, sequenced in a study of monozygotic twins with inflammatory bowel disease. TCRdb re-analyzed the 5' RACE reads; it lists each CDR3 protein once, without DNA. The sample is made up of a few hundred thousand distinct CDR3 sequences, and the top ten hold roughly 2.5% of it. The specimen sequenced was blood. The origin of the receptors is a human donor with ulcerative colitis or Crohn's disease, or a healthy co-twin of an affected twin (not recorded which).

This rearrangement joins TRBV18 to TRBJ2-2; with no DNA, the TCRdb D assignment of TRBD1 cannot be verified. The CDR3 loop spans 16 amino acids. In germline, CDR1 is KGHSH, CDR2 LQKENI. CDR3 sequence: CASSPRGTENTGELFF.

The chain employs TRBV5-1 and TRBJ2-1. This CDR3 has 17 residues. Germline lookup yields CDR1 SGHRS and CDR2 YFSETQ. CDR3 sequence: CASSLKSSPTAADEQFF.

The chain links TRBV6-1 to TRBJ2-3; the TCRdb D gene call, TRBD2, has no DNA to confirm it. Germline CDR1 MNHNS, CDR2 SASEGT. The CDR3 length is 19 residues. The CDR3 sequence: CASSATLAGGLMDTDTQYF.

The chain employs TRBV5-1 and TRBJ1-1. The CDR3 covers 13 residues. Germline V gene data show CDR1 as SGHRS and CDR2 as YFSETQ. The CDR3 is CASSLKKNTEAFF.

The chain couples TRBV20-1 to TRBJ1-1; TCRdb selects TRBD1, and the lack of DNA leaves this call unchecked. Germline-derived CDR1 and CDR2 are DFQATT and SNEGSKA (reference sequence). This CDR3 is 18 amino acids long. The chain's CDR3 is CSAPDSGRQGAKRDEAFF.

The chain uses TRBV3-1 and TRBJ2-2. The CDR3 covers 14 residues. Germline CDR1 LGHDT, CDR2 YNNKEL (reference sequence). CDR3 amino acids: CASSGPGILGELFF. The variable domain in full, completed from reference TRBV3-1 and TRBJ2-2, reads DTAVSQTPKYLVTQMGNDKSIKCEQNLGHDTMYWYKQDSKKFLKIMFSYNNKELIINETVPNRFSPKSPDKAHLNLHINSLELGDSAVYFCASSGPGILGELFFGEGSRLTVL.